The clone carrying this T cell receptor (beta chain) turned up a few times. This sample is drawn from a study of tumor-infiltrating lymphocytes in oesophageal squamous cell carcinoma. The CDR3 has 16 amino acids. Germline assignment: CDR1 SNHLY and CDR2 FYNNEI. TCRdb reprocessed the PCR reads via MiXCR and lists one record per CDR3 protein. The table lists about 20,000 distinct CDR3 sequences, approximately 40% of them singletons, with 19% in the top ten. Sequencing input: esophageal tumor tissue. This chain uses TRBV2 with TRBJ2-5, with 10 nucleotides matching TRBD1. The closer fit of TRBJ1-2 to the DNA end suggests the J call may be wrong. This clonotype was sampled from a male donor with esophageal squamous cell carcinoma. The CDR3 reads CASRKDRGALRNGYTF. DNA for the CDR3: TGTGCCAGCAGGAAGGACAGGGGGGCCCTTAGAAATGGCTACACCTTC.